This entry is about one T cell receptor (beta chain). The data stem from a study of blood T cell repertoires in COVID-19. Overall study context: Sites in the United States, Italy and Spain provided acute and convalescent COVID-19 samples. In each case, the material was cDNA or gDNA derived from T cells, B-cell-depleted T cells, or PBMCs.

In the authors' workflow: Nucleated cell counts were estimated from reference gene primer amplification. Clones were read by immunoSEQ multiplex PCR, and TCRdb kept only the in-frame ones, dropping some. D and trimming were read from the DNA, whereas the V and J calls and clone size are those reported in that table. The table records approximately 250,000 clones, roughly 88% of them present only once. Between the trimmed V and J ends, which lost 3 bases and 7 bases, there was a span of 19 bases. This CDR3 contains 15 residues. The germline V gene has CDR1 LNHDA and CDR2 SQIVND (reference sequence). This clonotype was sampled from a woman in her thirties or forties who had recovered from COVID-19. What was sequenced was peripheral blood. The chain has TRBV19 and TRBJ2-7, with D possibly TRBD1 on 6 matching bases. CDR3 bases: TGTGCCAGTAGTATCGTAGGGGGTAGTTCGCGAGAGCAGTACTTC. Its translation is CASSIVGGSSREQYF. The entire variable domain, with the rest obtained from reference TRBV19 and TRBJ2-7, is as follows: DGGITQSPKYLFRKEGQNVTLSCEQNLNHDAMYWYRQDPGQGLRLIYYSQIVNDFQKGDIAEGYSVSREKKESFPLTVTSAQKNPTAFYLCASSIVGGSSREQYFGPGTRLTVT.